These 18 T cell receptor beta chains share one sample of origin, sequenced in a study of human T cells and chemical hapten exposure (dated by TCRdb to the early 2020s). This specimen's time point label, interpreted: patch test 1, 2 weeks after DPC sensitization. The label giving this sample's treatment or condition can be read as: therapeutic diphenylcyclopropenone sensitization with weekly scalp DPC. The library came from RACE. Instrument on record: NextSeq 500. Using fastp trimming at Q25 and MiXCR clonotype assembly, TCRdb reanalyzed the public sequencing data and kept in-frame beta chains. One record per CDR3 amino acid sequence lists the most common genes and DNA. The sample records about 57,000 distinct CDR3 sequences, about 9% of which are singletons. Approximately 12% of the sample belongs to the ten largest clones. The specimen comprised whole blood, sampled in connection with sensitization to the hapten diphenylcyclopropenone (DPC). The receptors were sampled from a woman aged 40 to 55 with alopecia areata. Some clones in this sample may be carry-over from other donors' samples.

This clonotype was seen at least ten times. The chain has TRBV7-2 and TRBJ2-5; 9 bases align to TRBD1. The germline V gene has CDR1 SGHTA and CDR2 FQGNSA. The CDR3 is made up of 13 amino acids. Trimming removed 6 bases from V and 5 bases from J; junction bases left unmatched: 4. CDR3 protein: CASRPQGAETQYF. DNA for the CDR3: TGTGCCAGCAGACCACAGGGGGCGGAGACCCAGTACTTC.

The chain has TRBV3-1 and TRBJ2-1; TRBD2 is a possible D gene (6 bases). With 4 bases removed from V and 7 bases from J, the gap between germline ends came to 17 bases. The CDR3 runs to 15 residues. CDR1 and CDR2 from the germline V gene are LGHDT and YNNKEL (reference sequence). CDR3 DNA: TGTGCCAGCAGCCTAGGAGGGGAGGTCCAAAATGAGCAGTTCTTC. Encoded protein: CASSLGGEVQNEQFF.

This clonotype was counted ten times or more. The chain uses TRBV7-9 and TRBJ2-2, with D uncertain. From germline, CDR1 is SEHNR and CDR2 FQNEAQ (reference sequence). The CDR3 totals 14 residues. Deletions cut 1 base from V and 1 base from J, with 4 bases between. CDR3 protein: CASSLDLNTGELFF. The CDR3 region has the DNA TGTGCCAGCAGCTTAGACTTGAACACCGGGGAGCTGTTTTTT.

This clonotype was detected many times. The chain carries TRBV4-2 and TRBJ1-5; unclear D gene. Trimming took off 1 base at V and 0 bases at J, with 7 bases between the two ends. The CDR3 consists of 15 residues. CDR1 is LGHNA, CDR2 YNFKEQ, per germline. The CDR3: CASSQADNSNQPQHF. The CDR3 DNA reads TGTGCCAGCAGCCAAGCCGACAATAGCAATCAGCCCCAGCATTTT.

The table lists this clonotype with many counts. This chain uses TRBV20-1 with TRBJ2-1, with TRBD2 matching 9 bases. The length of the CDR3 is 16 residues. The V and J ends lost 0 bases and 0 bases, in that order; junction bases with no gene match: 3. Germline V gene sequence: CDR1 DFQATT, CDR2 SNEGSKA (reference sequence). DNA of the CDR3: TGCAGTGCTAGAGATCATAGCGGGGGCTCCTACAATGAGCAGTTCTTC. It codes for CSARDHSGGSYNEQFF.

This clonotype was observed at least ten times. The chain uses TRBV5-4 and TRBJ1-6; D call uncertain. V was pared by 0 bases and J by 8 bases, with 3 bases between. The CDR3 covers 12 residues. From germline, CDR1 is SGHNT and CDR2 YYREEE (reference sequence). The CDR3 coding sequence is TGTGCCAGCAGCTTGGTGGATTCACCCCTCCACTTT. Protein sequence: CASSLVDSPLHF.

By share, this clonotype ranks as medium-sized (0.01 to 0.1%). The chain joins TRBV5-1 to TRBJ1-2; D uncertain. V lost 3 bases, J lost 6 bases, and 15 bases lay in between. The germline V gene encodes CDR1 SGHRS and CDR2 YFSETQ. The CDR3 sequence is 14 residues long. The CDR3 coding sequence is TGCGCCAGCAGCTCCTCTCGAGGCTTGGATGGCTACACCTTC. Encoded protein: CASSSSRGLDGYTF.

This clonotype was detected ten times or more. The rearrangement uses TRBV2 and TRBJ1-5; D ambiguous. Trimming shortened V by 6 bases and J by 9 bases, and 21 bases separated the two germline ends. The CDR3 has 15 residues. Germline-derived CDR1 and CDR2 are SNHLY and FYNNEI. The chain's CDR3 is CASSAFGEATGPQHF. As DNA, the CDR3 is TGTGCCAGCAGCGCCTTTGGGGAGGCTACGGGGCCCCAGCATTTT.

This clonotype appeared many times. This sequence joins TRBV6-1 and TRBJ2-5, with D maybe TRBD2 (5 bases). CDR1 is MNHNS and CDR2 is SASEGT in the germline V gene. Trimming left V 5 bases short and J 5 bases short, with 21 bases between. The CDR3 contains 16 residues. The CDR3, as DNA: TGTGCCAGCAGTTTCACGTTGACTGGGTTAGCGGAGACCCAGTACTTC. It is translated as CASSFTLTGLAETQYF.

This clonotype was seen at least ten times. The V call is TRBV7-2, the J call TRBJ2-7; D possibly matches TRBD1 or TRBD2 (6 bases each). V was pared by 5 bases and J by 1 base, with 15 bases between. The CDR3 consists of 15 residues. Germline V CDR1 and CDR2: SGHTA, FQGNSA. CDR3 in amino acids: CASSPRGAGSYEQYF. In nucleotides, the CDR3 is TGTGCCAGCAGCCCAAGGGGGGCAGGGTCCTACGAGCAGTACTTC.

This clonotype was counted many times. The gene calls are TRBV7-8 and TRBJ1-1; 9 nucleotides agree with TRBD1. Germline CDR1 SGHVS, CDR2 FQNEAQ. J lost 4 bases, V lost 2 bases, and 5 bases had no gene match. This CDR3 is built from 15 residues. Here the CDR3 DNA reads TGTGCCAGCAGCTTACTAGGACAGGGGATCACTGAAGCTTTCTTT. This codes for CASSLLGQGITEAFF.

This clonotype was detected a few times. This chain uses TRBV2 with TRBJ2-5; weak D call: TRBD2 (6 bases). Germline CDR1 SNHLY, CDR2 FYNNEI. The CDR3 spans 13 residues. V lost 8 bases and J 7 bases, leaving 17 bases between the germline ends. CDR3 amino acids: CASLLRGLGTQYF. CDR3 coding DNA: TGTGCCAGCCTACTGCGGGGCCTAGGGACCCAGTACTTC.

CDR3 region: CASKTGPNTGELFF. The CDR3 coding sequence is TGTGCCAGCAAGACAGGGCCCAACACCGGGGAGCTGTTTTTT. J is TRBJ2-2 and V is TRBV2, with 7 bases identical to TRBD1. V shed 7 bases, J shed 2 bases, and the junction held 4 bases outside the gene matches. Germline V gene data show CDR1 as SNHLY and CDR2 as FYNNEI. The CDR3 is 14 residues long.

This clonotype appeared many times. J is TRBJ2-6 and V is TRBV20-1; 8 bases are shared with TRBD1. Germline values: CDR1 DFQATT, CDR2 SNEGSKA (reference sequence). CDR3 size: 14 residues. V shed 6 bases, J shed 12 bases, and the junction held 13 bases outside the gene matches. CDR3 nucleotides: TGCAGTGCCTCAGCACAGGGGGTGACCCCCGTCCTGACTTTC. It encodes CSASAQGVTPVLTF.

This clonotype came up a few times. This sequence joins TRBV7-2 and TRBJ2-7; 7 nucleotides agree with TRBD2. J gave up 4 bases and V 2 bases, and 2 bases lay outside the gene matches. The CDR3 spans 13 residues. Germline CDR1 is SGHTA and CDR2 is FQGNSA. The CDR3 sequence is CASSLSGGYEQYF. In DNA form, the CDR3 reads TGTGCCAGCAGCTTATCCGGGGGGTACGAGCAGTACTTC.

This clonotype was counted only a few times. The rearrangement uses TRBV5-3 and TRBJ2-3, with D perhaps matching TRBD2 (6 bases). TRBV5-3 has ORF status, its function being uncertain. The germline V and J ends were trimmed by 1 base and 3 bases, with 12 bases remaining between them. CDR3 length equals 15 residues. The CDR3 sequence is CARSLLGLWTDTQYF. The DNA for the CDR3 is TGTGCCAGAAGCTTGTTAGGACTATGGACAGATACGCAGTATTTT.

This clonotype was counted at least ten times. V gene TRBV4-3 combines with J gene TRBJ1-2; 8 bases are a match to TRBD1. With V trimmed by 0 bases and J by 5 bases, 5 bases remained unmatched. The CDR3 contains 15 residues. Germline loops: CDR1 LGHNA, CDR2 YSLEER. CDR3 nucleotide sequence: TGCGCCAGCAGCCAAGAATTGCAGGGGGCGTATGGCTACACCTTC. This codes for CASSQELQGAYGYTF.

There are many counts of this clonotype. The V and J genes are TRBV6-2 or TRBV6-3 and TRBJ1-2; TRBD1 agrees at 7 bases. CDR1 is MNHEY, CDR2 SVGEGT, per germline. J gave up 0 bases and V 6 bases, and 1 base lay outside the gene matches. The CDR3 length is 13 residues. The DNA of the CDR3 is TGTGCCAGCAGGGGGACAGCTAACTATGGCTACACCTTC. This translates into CASRGTANYGYTF.